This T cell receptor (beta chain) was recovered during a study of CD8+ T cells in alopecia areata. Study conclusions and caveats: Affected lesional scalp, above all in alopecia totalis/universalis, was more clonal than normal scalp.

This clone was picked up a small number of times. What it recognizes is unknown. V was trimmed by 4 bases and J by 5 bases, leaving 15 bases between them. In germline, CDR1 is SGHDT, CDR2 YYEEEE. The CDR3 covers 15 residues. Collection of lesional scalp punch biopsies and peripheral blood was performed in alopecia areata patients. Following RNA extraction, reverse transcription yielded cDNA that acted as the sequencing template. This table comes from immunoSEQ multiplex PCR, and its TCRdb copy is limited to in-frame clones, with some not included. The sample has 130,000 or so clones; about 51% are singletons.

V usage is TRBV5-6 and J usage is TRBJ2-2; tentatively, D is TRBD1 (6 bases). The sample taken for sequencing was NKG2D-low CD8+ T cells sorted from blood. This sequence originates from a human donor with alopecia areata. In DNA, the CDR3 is TGTGCCAGCAGCGACGTCCCAGGGGCAACCGGGGAGCTGTTTTTT. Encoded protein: CASSDVPGATGELFF. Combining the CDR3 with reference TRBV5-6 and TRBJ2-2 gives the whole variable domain DAGVTQSPTHLIKTRGQQVTLRCSPKSGHDTVSWYQQALGQGPQFIFQYYEEEERQRGNFPDRFSGHQFPNYSSELNVNALLLGDSALYLCASSDVPGATGELFFGEGSRLTVL.